One and the same sample provided the 30 T cell receptor beta chains below, sequenced in a study of control samples from healthy donors and cancer patients. Sequenced by immunoSEQ multiplex PCR; TCRdb stores in-frame clones only, minus some. There are tens of thousands of clones in the sample; roughly 93% occur only once, and 1.3% lies in the top ten. The specimen was PBMCs. The receptor source for this set is a woman aged 35 to 49 with lung cancer.

The genes are TRBV5-6 and TRBJ2-5; D remains ambiguous. V was trimmed by 0 bases and J by 1 base, leaving 1 base between them. The CDR3 consists of 12 residues. CDR1 and CDR2 from the germline V gene are SGHDT and YYEEEE. DNA for the CDR3: TGTGCCAGCAGCTTGGGCCAAGAGACCCAGTACTTC. This gives the protein CASSLGQETQYF.

The chain carries TRBV4-1 and TRBJ2-2; 12 positions agree with TRBD2. The CDR3 has 17 residues. J lost 3 bases, V lost 4 bases, and 6 bases had no gene match. Germline CDR1 reads MGHRA; CDR2 reads YSYEKL. The CDR3 loop reads CASSPRGTSGYTGELFF. The CDR3 DNA reads TGCGCCAGCAGCCCGCGCGGGACTAGCGGGTACACCGGGGAGCTGTTTTTT.

The chain joins TRBV11-2 to TRBJ1-1, with D unclear. This CDR3 has 14 amino acids. V lost 2 bases and J 2 bases, leaving 9 bases between the germline ends. Germline V lookup: CDR1 SGHAT, CDR2 FQNNGV. In DNA, the CDR3 is TGTGCCAGCAGCTTATTCATGGTAAACACTGAAGCTTTCTTT. As protein: CASSLFMVNTEAFF.

The chain has TRBV6-6 and TRBJ1-2; tentative D call: TRBD1 (5 bases). The CDR3 sequence is 12 residues long. Trimming removed 6 bases from V and 4 bases from J, with 9 bases in between. The germline V gene has CDR1 MNHNY and CDR2 SVGAGI (reference sequence). The CDR3 region has the DNA TGTGCCAGCAGCCAGGGACCCTATGGCTACACCTTC. This encodes CASSQGPYGYTF.

The V gene is TRBV20-1, the J gene TRBJ2-5, with D unresolved. The CDR3 length is 13 residues. From germline, CDR1 is DFQATT and CDR2 SNEGSKA (reference sequence). Between the trimmed V and J ends, which lost 3 bases and 1 base, there was a span of 9 bases. As DNA, the CDR3 is TGCAGTGCTAGTGGGCAGACCCAAGAGACCCAGTACTTC. This codes for CSASGQTQETQYF.

This clone was seen a handful of times. V is TRBV6-2 or TRBV6-3 and J is TRBJ2-1, with D maybe TRBD1 (6 bases). The CDR3 totals 15 residues. Per the germline V gene, CDR1 is MNHEY and CDR2 is SVGEGT. Trimming pared 2 bases from V and 9 bases from J, leaving 17 bases between. The CDR3 DNA follows: TGTGCCAGCAGTTACCGGGAAGCAGGGGCGATTGAGCAGTTCTTC. Protein: CASSYREAGAIEQFF.

The chain uses TRBV27 and TRBJ2-7, with D maybe TRBD1 (6 bases). Trimming cost V 0 bases and J 0 bases, with 18 bases left between them. Germline assignment: CDR1 MNHEY and CDR2 SMNVEV (reference sequence). The CDR3 length is 18 residues. Written as DNA, the CDR3 is TGTGCCAGCAGTTTATCGGGGACATCGTTTCACCCCTCCTACGAGCAGTACTTC. It codes for CASSLSGTSFHPSYEQYF.

The V gene is TRBV3-1 (or the pseudogene TRBV3-2), the J gene TRBJ1-2; possible D gene TRBD1, 5 bases. The CDR3 length is 14 residues. V lost 0 bases, J lost 8 bases, and 13 bases lay in between. Germline V lookup: CDR1 LGHDT, CDR2 YNNKEL (reference sequence). In DNA form, the CDR3 reads TGTGCCAGCAGCCAAGAGGCGGGGGTTAGCGGCTACACCTTC. Encoded protein: CASSQEAGVSGYTF.

The chain carries TRBV19 and TRBJ1-2, with D possibly being TRBD1 (5 bases). Trimming took 5 bases from V and 7 from J, leaving 20 bases between them. Germline V CDR1 and CDR2: LNHDA, SQIVND (reference sequence). The CDR3 extends over 15 amino acids. The CDR3 spells CASSPGGTIFVGYTF. The CDR3 bases are TGTGCCAGTAGTCCTGGGGGGACTATTTTCGTTGGCTACACCTTC.

V gene TRBV11-2 combines with J gene TRBJ2-6; D might be TRBD1 (5 bases). The CDR3 totals 16 residues. Trimming took 2 bases from V and 2 from J, leaving 10 bases between them. CDR1 SGHAT and CDR2 FQNNGV come from the germline V gene. Here the CDR3 reads CASSLTGRAGANVLTF. The CDR3 bases are TGTGCCAGCAGCTTAACGGGCAGGGCTGGGGCCAACGTCCTGACTTTC. The variable domain in full, with the rest retrieved from reference TRBV11-2 and TRBJ2-6, is EAGVAQSPRYKIIEKRQSVAFWCNPISGHATLYWYQQILGQGPKLLIQFQNNGVVDDSQLPKDRFSAERLKGVDSTLKIQPAKLEDSAVYLCASSLTGRAGANVLTFGAGSRLTVL.

The chain has TRBV14 and TRBJ2-2; possible D gene TRBD1, 5 bases. Germline CDR1 SGHDN, CDR2 FVKESK. Trimming left V 4 bases short and J 3 bases short, with 6 bases between. This CDR3 contains 13 residues. The CDR3 nucleotides read TGTGCCAGCAGCCGACAGCACACCGGGGAGCTGTTTTTT. Amino acid sequence: CASSRQHTGELFF.

Remarks on this clone: The same CDR3 arises from other DNA sequences in this sample as well. The V call is TRBV15, the J call TRBJ1-5; D gene uncertain. This CDR3 has 12 amino acids. Per germline, CDR1 LNHNV and CDR2 YYDKDF (reference sequence). V dropped 0 bases and J dropped 3 bases, with 0 bases sitting between them. The CDR3 spells CATSRDNQPQHF. The CDR3 nucleotides read TGTGCCACCAGCAGAGACAATCAGCCCCAGCATTTT.

To note about this clone: One junction end does not reproduce the germline sequence, and a read error may be involved. This sample also contains other DNA sequences that code for the same CDR3. The V call is TRBV18, the J call TRBJ2-5, with TRBD2 matching over 7 bases. The CDR3 runs 15 residues. Germline-derived CDR1 and CDR2 are KGHSH and LQKENI. The CDR3, as DNA: TGTGCCAGCTCACCCTCAGGGAGGGCTGAAGAGACCCAATACTTC. Residues: CASSPSGRAEETQYF.

The J gene is TRBJ2-1, the V gene TRBV9; 10 bases fit TRBD1. Germline V lookup: CDR1 SGDLS, CDR2 YYNGEE. The CDR3 sequence is 18 residues long. V lost 1 base and J lost 9; bases outside the gene matches: 16. The CDR3 DNA reads TGTGCCAGCAGCGTATGGGACAGGGGATCGGGATTTGGAGGTGAGCAGTTCTTC. It specifies CASSVWDRGSGFGGEQFF.

V is TRBV7-8 and J is TRBJ1-2; weak D call: TRBD1 (5 bases). The CDR3 is 13 amino acids. Germline V gives CDR1 SGHVS, CDR2 FQNEAQ. Trimming took off 6 bases at V and 7 bases at J, with 15 bases between the two ends. Here the CDR3 reads CASRSGRGGGYTF. The DNA for the CDR3 is TGTGCCAGCAGATCCGGACGGGGGGGTGGCTACACCTTC.

In nucleotides, the CDR3 is TGTGCCAGCAGCTTAGGGGCCCCGACGGGAAATGAAAAACTGTTTTTT. It is translated as CASSLGAPTGNEKLFF. The V call is TRBV7-6, the J call TRBJ1-4; D is uncertain. The CDR3 loop spans 16 amino acids. Trimming pared 1 base from V and 5 bases from J, leaving 14 bases between. Germline V gene sequence: CDR1 SGHVS, CDR2 FNYEAQ. The whole variable domain, remainder taken from reference TRBV7-6 and TRBJ1-4, is GAGVSQSPRYKVTKRGQDVALRCDPISGHVSLYWYRQALGQGPEFLTYFNYEAQQDKSGLPNDRFSAERPEGSISTLTIQRTEQRDSAMYRCASSLGAPTGNEKLFFGSGTQLSVL.

This clone was recorded once. V usage is TRBV9 and J usage is TRBJ2-3, with TRBD2 matching 14 bases. The V gene end was trimmed by 4 bases and the J gene end by 0 bases; junction bases not matched to a gene: 10. The CDR3 contains 19 residues. CDR1 is SGDLS, CDR2 YYNGEE, per germline. The CDR3 loop reads CASSISGLAGGHSTDTQYF. CDR3 in DNA: TGTGCCAGCAGCATATCTGGACTAGCGGGGGGCCACAGCACAGATACGCAGTATTTT.

The chain is built from TRBV10-3 and TRBJ1-5; D uncertain. CDR3 length: 14 residues. V dropped 4 bases and J dropped 0 bases, with 7 bases sitting between them. The germline CDR1 and CDR2 sequences are ENHRY and SYGVKD. The CDR3 DNA reads as TGTGCCATCAGTGGAACAAATAGCAATCAGCCCCAGCATTTT. Its protein is CAISGTNSNQPQHF.

Only a few counts were recorded for this clone. The chain combines TRBV7-9 with TRBJ2-7; possible D gene TRBD2, 5 bases. V was trimmed by 5 bases and J by 1 base, leaving 24 bases between them. The CDR3 has 18 residues. Germline V lookup: CDR1 SEHNR, CDR2 FQNEAQ (reference sequence). The CDR3 DNA follows: TGTGCCAGCAGCCCCATTTCCACGTCGGGGAGCCCTTCCTACGAGCAGTACTTC. This codes for CASSPISTSGSPSYEQYF.

V usage is TRBV5-1 and J usage is TRBJ1-1, with D unclear. Per the germline V gene, CDR1 is SGHRS and CDR2 is YFSETQ. V was shortened by 7 bases and J by 1 base, with 11 bases between the two germline ends. CDR3 length: 13 residues. The CDR3 loop is CASALMENTEAFF. In DNA, the CDR3 is TGCGCCAGCGCTCTGATGGAGAACACTGAAGCTTTCTTT.

This chain connects TRBV7-9 to TRBJ1-6; weak D call: TRBD1 (5 bases). Germline loops: CDR1 SEHNR, CDR2 FQNEAQ (reference sequence). The CDR3 is 16 residues long. Trimming pared 0 bases from V and 7 bases from J, leaving 13 bases between. The CDR3 protein is CASSLATEGMNSPLHF. The CDR3 DNA is TGTGCCAGCAGCTTAGCAACGGAGGGGATGAATTCACCCCTCCACTTT.

The V gene is TRBV11-3, the J gene TRBJ2-2, with D perhaps TRBD1 (6 bases). This CDR3 contains 15 residues. V was clipped by 3 bases and J by 4 bases, with 12 bases between them. Germline CDR1 is SGHNT and CDR2 is YENEEA. The CDR3 loop is CASSFAGQTTGELFF. CDR3 DNA: TGTGCCAGCAGCTTTGCTGGACAGACCACCGGGGAGCTGTTTTTT. The whole variable domain, remainder taken from reference TRBV11-3 and TRBJ2-2, is EAGVVQSPRYKIIEKKQPVAFWCNPISGHNTLYWYLQNLGQGPELLIRYENEEAVDDSQLPKDRFSAERLKGVDSTLKIQPAELGDSAVYLCASSFAGQTTGELFFGEGSRLTVL.

Only one count was recorded for this clone. The V call is TRBV4-1, the J call TRBJ2-1; no firm D call. The CDR3 is made up of 17 amino acids. The V end lost 4 bases, the J end lost 3 bases, and 19 bases lay between the germline ends. Germline lookup yields CDR1 MGHRA and CDR2 YSYEKL. The CDR3 DNA follows: TGCGCCAGCAGCCGAACCAGCTCCGGGCCGATCTACAATGAGCAGTTCTTC. As protein: CASSRTSSGPIYNEQFF.

The gene calls are TRBV7-9 and TRBJ2-7; D possibly corresponds to TRBD2 (6 bases). From germline, CDR1 is SEHNR and CDR2 FQNEAQ (reference sequence). The CDR3 sequence is 11 residues long. Trimming took 8 bases from V and 5 from J, leaving 10 bases between them. As DNA, the CDR3 is TGTGCCAGCGGGGGGTGGGACGAGCAGTACTTC. It is translated as CASGGWDEQYF. Full variable domain (outside the CDR3, taken from reference TRBV7-9 and TRBJ2-7): DTGVSQNPRHKITKRGQNVTFRCDPISEHNRLYWYRQTLGQGPEFLTYFQNEAQLEKSRLLSDRFSAERPKGSFSTLEIQRTEQGDSAMYLCASGGWDEQYFGPGTRLTVT.

The chain recombines TRBV10-3 with TRBJ2-7, with 9 bases that match TRBD2. The V and J ends lost 7 bases and 4 bases, in that order; junction bases with no gene match: 5. This CDR3 spans 13 amino acids. Germline-derived CDR1 and CDR2 are ENHRY and SYGVKD. The CDR3 reads CAITGTSQYEQYF. CDR3 DNA: TGTGCCATCACCGGGACTAGCCAGTACGAGCAGTACTTC.

The gene calls are TRBV30 and TRBJ1-6; D is unresolved. V was cut by 4 bases and J by 4 bases, with 14 bases left in between. Germline CDR1 and CDR2: GTSNPN and SVGIG (reference sequence). The CDR3 extends over 15 amino acids. In DNA form, the CDR3 reads TGTGCCTGGAAGGAAGACTTTGGGTATAATTCACCCCTCCACTTT. Encoded protein: CAWKEDFGYNSPLHF.

The chain carries TRBV24-1 and TRBJ1-1, with 10 bases matching TRBD1. V gave up 11 bases and J gave up 1 base; unmatched junction bases: 3. The germline gives CDR1 KGHDR, CDR2 SFDVKD. The CDR3 contains 13 residues. DNA of the CDR3: TGTGCCAGGAGGACAGGGGGGAACACTGAAGCTTTCTTT. Translating it yields CARRTGGNTEAFF.

The chain couples TRBV2 to TRBJ1-2; 7 nucleotides agree with TRBD1. The germline gives CDR1 SNHLY, CDR2 FYNNEI. This CDR3 spans 11 amino acids. V dropped 6 bases and J dropped 8; count of bases not matched to a gene: 3. The CDR3 DNA reads as TGTGCCAGCAGCCTGGACAGGGGCTACACCTTC. This sequence encodes CASSLDRGYTF.

The V and J genes are TRBV19 and TRBJ2-1, with 7 bases lining up with TRBD1. Germline CDR1 reads LNHDA; CDR2 reads SQIVND (reference sequence). The CDR3 spans 15 residues. With 0 bases clipped from V and 7 bases from J, the junction kept 6 bases outside the gene matches. CDR3 coding DNA: TGTGCCAGTAGTATAGATCGTGGGACAGTAAATGAGCAGTTCTTC. Translating gives CASSIDRGTVNEQFF.

CDR3 sequence reads: CSAEGTDTQYF. In DNA form, the CDR3 reads TGCAGTGCAGAGGGGACAGATACGCAGTATTTT. This chain joins TRBV20-1 and TRBJ2-3; the D gene could be TRBD1 or TRBD2 (5 bases each). In germline, CDR1 is DFQATT, CDR2 SNEGSKA (reference sequence). The CDR3 has 11 residues. Trimming shortened V by 6 bases and J by 3 bases, and 7 bases separated the two germline ends.